The 17 T cell receptor beta chains listed next were all sequenced from one sample in a study of CD8+CD57+ T cells in acquired aplastic anemia. The use of genomic DNA as template underpinned the TCR beta VDJ and CDR3 profiling. Each CDR3 protein is one row after TCRdb ran MiXCR on the reads. The repertoire includes roughly 420,000 distinct CDR3 sequences, around 68% of them detected once, and around 4% sits in the top ten. The sample was sorted CD4+, CD8+, or CD8+CD57+ T cells (not recorded which) from PBMCs. The source is a human donor in good health, serving as a control.

This clonotype turned up a few times. The chain has TRBV20-1 and TRBJ1-1, with a possible D match to TRBD1 (5 bases). Germline-derived CDR1 and CDR2 are DFQATT and SNEGSKA (reference sequence). Deletions cut 3 bases from V and 6 bases from J, with 23 bases between. CDR3 length: 16 residues. Written as DNA, the CDR3 is TGCAGTGCTAGTTGGTCAGGGATTCGTCCCTACGCTGAAGCTTTCTTT. Its protein product is CSASWSGIRPYAEAFF.

In this sample, this clonotype turned up many times. This chain connects TRBV5-1 to TRBJ2-1; D is perhaps TRBD1 (5 bases). The CDR3 is 13 amino acids. Germline loops: CDR1 SGHRS, CDR2 YFSETQ. V lost 9 bases and J lost 8, with 18 bases in between. The CDR3 DNA is TGCGCCACAGGGTCAGGGAATGAGGATGAGCAGTTCTTC. Protein sequence: CATGSGNEDEQFF. The full variable domain, its missing parts supplied by reference TRBV5-1 and TRBJ2-1, is KAGVTQTPRYLIKTRGQQVTLSCSPISGHRSVSWYQQTPGQGLQFLFEYFSETQRNKGNFPGRFSGRQFSNSRSEMNVSTLELGDSALYLCATGSGNEDEQFFGPGTRLTVL.

The V gene is TRBV20-1, the J gene TRBJ2-3; 14 nucleotides line up with TRBD2. The CDR3 is 14 residues long. Germline CDR1 and CDR2: DFQATT and SNEGSKA (reference sequence). Germline trimming cut 5 bases from V and 5 bases from J; bases unmatched to any gene: 3. DNA for the CDR3: TGCAGTGCTGCGACTAGCGGGGGGGGAGATACGCAGTATTTT. Translation gives CSAATSGGGDTQYF.

As concerns this clonotype: One end of the junction does not line up with germline, which may come from a read error. The rearrangement links TRBV24-1 to TRBJ2-3; D may match TRBD1 or TRBD2 (5 bases each). The J call may be in error: the DNA end matches TRBJ2-7 better. This CDR3 contains 14 residues. Looked up from germline, CDR1 is KGHDR and CDR2 is SFDVKD. The CDR3 spells CASSLGPSTDAQYF. As DNA, the CDR3 is TGTGCCAGCAGTTTGGGACCCAGCACCGATGCGCAGTACTTC.

The rearrangement links TRBV6-1 to TRBJ2-4; D perhaps matches TRBD1 (6 bases). Deletions cut 4 bases from V and 0 bases from J, with 13 bases between. Germline V gene data show CDR1 as MNHNS and CDR2 as SASEGT. The length of the CDR3 is 16 residues. The CDR3 loop is CASSADRTIAKNIQYF. CDR3 DNA: TGTGCCAGCAGTGCAGACAGGACCATAGCCAAAAACATTCAGTACTTC.

For this clonotype: A junction end diverges from the germline sequence, so it may reflect a read error. This sequence joins TRBV5-1 and TRBJ1-2, with 9 bases matching TRBD1. Germline assignment: CDR1 SGHRS and CDR2 YFSETQ. The length of the CDR3 is 11 residues. The DNA of the CDR3 is TGCGCCAGCAGCTTGGCCGAGACAGGGGGCTTC. Residues: CASSLAETGGF.

This clonotype occurred many times. The gene calls are TRBV2 and TRBJ2-7; a weak D match, TRBD1 (5 bases). CDR1 SNHLY and CDR2 FYNNEI come from the germline V gene. The CDR3 extends over 14 amino acids. Trimming left V 7 bases short and J 0 bases short, with 13 bases between. DNA of the CDR3: TGTGCCAGCACTAAGGCAGGGCCCTCCTACGAGCAGTACTTC. As protein: CASTKAGPSYEQYF.

The chain's CDR3 is CATSRVSGMPETQYF. DNA for the CDR3: TGTGCCACCAGCAGAGTATCGGGGATGCCAGAGACCCAGTACTTC. The genes are TRBV15 and TRBJ2-5; perhaps TRBD2 as D (5 bases). The CDR3 length is 15 residues. Trimming pared 1 base from V and 4 bases from J, leaving 13 bases between. Germline CDR1 reads LNHNV; CDR2 reads YYDKDF (reference sequence).

CDR3 DNA: TGTGCCAGCAGCTTAGGAAAGTTCTACAAGCAGTACTTCCAGTACTTC. It encodes CASSLGKFYKQYFQYF. The rearrangement joins TRBV7-4 to TRBJ2-7; D is uncertain. This CDR3 comprises 16 residues. Trimming stripped 1 base from V and 10 bases from J, with 23 bases between. Germline V gives CDR1 SGHVT, CDR2 SQSDAQ.

A remark on this clonotype: Lacking the conserved final phenylalanine or tryptophan, this CDR3 likely reflects a read error. This chain connects TRBV20-1 to TRBJ2-7, with 10 bases fitting TRBD2. The ends lost 1 base at V and 5 bases at J; junction bases unmatched: 5. CDR1 is DFQATT and CDR2 is SNEGSKA in the germline V gene (reference sequence). The CDR3 spans 14 residues. In DNA, the CDR3 is TGCAGTGCTAGAGTAACTAGCGGGGCAAACGAGCAGTACTAC. Its translation is CSARVTSGANEQYY.

V usage is TRBV6-6 and J usage is TRBJ1-2, with D maybe TRBD1 (6 bases). The CDR3 loop spans 18 amino acids. Germline CDR1 MNHNY, CDR2 SVGAGI (reference sequence). Deletions cut 7 bases from V and 2 bases from J, with 26 bases between. CDR3: CASIREKDTGIFNYGYTF. DNA of the CDR3: TGTGCCAGCATCAGAGAAAAAGACACAGGGATTTTCAACTATGGCTACACCTTC.

This clonotype was seen more than once but under ten times. The chain uses TRBV24-1 and TRBJ2-3, with 11 bases fitting TRBD2. With 4 bases clipped from V and 4 bases from J, the junction kept 6 bases outside the gene matches. There are 16 residues in the CDR3. Germline V gene lookup returns CDR1 KGHDR and CDR2 SFDVKD. CDR3 nucleotides: TGTGCCACCAGTGACATCCTAGCGGGGGGCCCAGATACGCAGTATTTT. Its translation is CATSDILAGGPDTQYF.

This clonotype was counted only a few times. V is TRBV14 and J is TRBJ1-2; 9 nucleotides line up with TRBD1. This CDR3 is built from 13 residues. Trimming took 6 bases from V and 3 from J; bases not matched to a gene: 2. The V gene's germline CDR1 is SGHDN and CDR2 FVKESK. The CDR3 sequence: CASRRTGDYGYTF. The CDR3 DNA is TGTGCCAGCAGAAGGACAGGGGACTATGGCTACACCTTC. The full variable domain, with the rest looked up from reference TRBV14 and TRBJ1-2, is EAGVTQFPSHSVIEKGQTVTLRCDPISGHDNLYWYRRVMGKEIKFLLHFVKESKQDESGMPNNRFLAERTGGTYSTLKVQPAELEDSGVYFCASRRTGDYGYTFGSGTRLTVV.

Many counts were recorded for this clonotype. The chain joins TRBV5-4 to TRBJ2-3; 9 bases match TRBD2. Germline V CDR1 and CDR2: SGHNT, YYREEE (reference sequence). The CDR3 is 17 residues long. J lost 0 bases, V lost 0 bases, and 5 bases had no gene match. CDR3 in amino acids: CASSLDLSGGSTDTQYF. In nucleotides, the CDR3 is TGTGCCAGCAGCTTGGATCTCAGCGGGGGGAGCACAGATACGCAGTATTTT.

V is TRBV6-5 and J is TRBJ2-5; D gene unclear. V lost 5 bases and J 5 bases, leaving 15 bases between the germline ends. This CDR3 spans 14 amino acids. From germline, CDR1 is MNHEY and CDR2 SVGAGI. The CDR3: CASSDPRLTETQYF. For the CDR3, the DNA is TGTGCCAGCAGTGACCCACGACTTACGGAGACCCAGTACTTC.

A note on this clonotype: The conserved phenylalanine or tryptophan normally closing the CDR3 is absent here, so this likely arose from a read error. It is unclear where the CDR3 begins or ends on the DNA, so no DNA is shown, and the CDR3 is as TCRdb lists it. The genes are TRBV7-2 and TRBJ2-5; TRBD1 is the table's D call, not checked against the DNA. Both ends counted, the CDR3 spans 13 residues. Germline lookup yields CDR1 SGHTA and CDR2 FQGNSA. The CDR3 here is CASSSVPQSYQQY.

The chain employs TRBV29-1 and TRBJ2-7; the match to TRBD1 covers 7 bases. The germline V gene has CDR1 SQVTM and CDR2 ANQGSEA. This CDR3 region has 13 residues. The junction had 7 bases not matched to a gene; V was cut back by 6 bases and J by 2 bases. The CDR3 DNA is TGCAGCGTGGCAGGGGGTGACCCCTACGAGCAGTACTTC. It yields the protein CSVAGGDPYEQYF.